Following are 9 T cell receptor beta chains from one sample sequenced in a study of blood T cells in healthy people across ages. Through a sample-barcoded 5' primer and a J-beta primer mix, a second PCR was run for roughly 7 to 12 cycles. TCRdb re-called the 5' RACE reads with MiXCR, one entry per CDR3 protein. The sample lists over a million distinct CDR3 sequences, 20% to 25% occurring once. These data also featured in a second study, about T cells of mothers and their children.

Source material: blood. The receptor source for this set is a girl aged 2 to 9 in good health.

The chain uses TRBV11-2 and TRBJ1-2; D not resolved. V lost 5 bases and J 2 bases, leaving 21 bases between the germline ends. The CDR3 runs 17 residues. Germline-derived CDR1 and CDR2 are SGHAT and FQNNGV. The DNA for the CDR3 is TGTGCCAGCAGCATCGGCCTCCGGGCCGAATTAAACTATGGCTACACCTTC. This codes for CASSIGLRAELNYGYTF. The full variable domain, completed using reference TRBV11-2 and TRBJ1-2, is EAGVAQSPRYKIIEKRQSVAFWCNPISGHATLYWYQQILGQGPKLLIQFQNNGVVDDSQLPKDRFSAERLKGVDSTLKIQPAKLEDSAVYLCASSIGLRAELNYGYTFGSGTRLTVV.

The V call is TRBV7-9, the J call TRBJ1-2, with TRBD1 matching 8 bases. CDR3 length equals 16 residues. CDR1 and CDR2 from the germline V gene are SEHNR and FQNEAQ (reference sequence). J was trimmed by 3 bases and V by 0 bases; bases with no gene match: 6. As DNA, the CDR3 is TGTGCCAGCAGCTTAGCGCCGCCGGACAGGGACTATGGCTACACCTTC. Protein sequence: CASSLAPPDRDYGYTF.

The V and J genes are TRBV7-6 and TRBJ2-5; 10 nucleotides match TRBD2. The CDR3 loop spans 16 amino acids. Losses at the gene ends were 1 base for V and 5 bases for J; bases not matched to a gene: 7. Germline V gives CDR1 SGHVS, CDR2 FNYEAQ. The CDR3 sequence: CASSLEGLASPETQYF. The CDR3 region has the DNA TGTGCCAGCAGCTTAGAGGGACTAGCGTCTCCGGAGACCCAGTACTTC.

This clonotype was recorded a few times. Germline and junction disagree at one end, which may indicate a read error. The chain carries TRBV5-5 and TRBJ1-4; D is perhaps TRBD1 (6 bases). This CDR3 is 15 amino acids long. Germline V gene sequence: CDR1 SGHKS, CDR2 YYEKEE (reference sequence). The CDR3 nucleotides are TGTGCCAGCAGCTTCGGTGGGGCAGGGGACGAAAAACTGGTTTTT. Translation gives CASSFGGAGDEKLVF.

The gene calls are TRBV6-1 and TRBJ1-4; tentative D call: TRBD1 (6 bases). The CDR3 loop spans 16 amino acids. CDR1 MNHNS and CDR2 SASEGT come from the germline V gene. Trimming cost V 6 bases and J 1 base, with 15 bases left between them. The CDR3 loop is CASRSQGSGTNEKLFF. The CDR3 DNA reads TGTGCCAGCAGGTCACAGGGAAGTGGAACTAATGAAAAACTGTTTTTT.

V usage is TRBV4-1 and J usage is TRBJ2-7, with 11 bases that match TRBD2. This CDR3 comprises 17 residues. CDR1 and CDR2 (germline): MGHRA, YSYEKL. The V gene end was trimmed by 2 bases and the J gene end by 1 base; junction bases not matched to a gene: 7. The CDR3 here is CASSQPTSGSSSYEQYF. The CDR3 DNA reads TGCGCCAGCAGCCAACCAACTAGCGGGAGTTCATCCTACGAGCAGTACTTC.

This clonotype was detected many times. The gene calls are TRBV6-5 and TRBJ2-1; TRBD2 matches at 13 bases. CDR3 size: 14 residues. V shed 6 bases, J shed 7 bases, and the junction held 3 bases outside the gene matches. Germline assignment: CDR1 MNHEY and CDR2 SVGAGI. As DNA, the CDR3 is TGTGCCAGCAGCCGGACTAGCGGGGGAAATGAGCAGTTCTTC. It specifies CASSRTSGGNEQFF.

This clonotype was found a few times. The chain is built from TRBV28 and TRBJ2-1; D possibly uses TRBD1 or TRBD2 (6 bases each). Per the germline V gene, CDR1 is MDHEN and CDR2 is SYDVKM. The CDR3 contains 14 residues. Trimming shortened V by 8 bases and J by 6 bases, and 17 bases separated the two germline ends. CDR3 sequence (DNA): TGTGCCAGCTCCCGAGGCGAGGGGGGCAATGAGCAGTTCTTC. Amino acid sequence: CASSRGEGGNEQFF.

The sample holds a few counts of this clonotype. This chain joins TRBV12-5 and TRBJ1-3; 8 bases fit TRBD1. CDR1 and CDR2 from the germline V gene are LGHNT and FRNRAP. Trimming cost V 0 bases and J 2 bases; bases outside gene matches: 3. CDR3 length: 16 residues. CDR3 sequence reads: CASGLVDRDPGNTIYF. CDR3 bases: TGTGCTAGTGGTTTGGTGGACAGGGACCCTGGAAACACCATATATTTT. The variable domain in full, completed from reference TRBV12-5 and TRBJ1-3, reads DARVTQTPRHKVTEMGQEVTMRCQPILGHNTVFWYRQTMMQGLELLAYFRNRAPLDDSGMPKDRFSAEMPDATLATLKIQPSEPRDSAVYFCASGLVDRDPGNTIYFGEGSWLTVV.